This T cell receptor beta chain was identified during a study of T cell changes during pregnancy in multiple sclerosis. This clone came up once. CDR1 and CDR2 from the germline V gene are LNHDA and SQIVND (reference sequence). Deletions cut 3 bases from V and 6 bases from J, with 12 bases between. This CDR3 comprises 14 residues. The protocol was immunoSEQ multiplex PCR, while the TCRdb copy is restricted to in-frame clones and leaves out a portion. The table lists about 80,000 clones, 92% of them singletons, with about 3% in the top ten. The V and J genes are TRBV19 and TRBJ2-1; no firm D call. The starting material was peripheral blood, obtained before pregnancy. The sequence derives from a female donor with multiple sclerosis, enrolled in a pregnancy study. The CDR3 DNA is TGTGCCAGTAGTATTTTTCAACGGAGCAATGAGCAGTTCTTC. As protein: CASSIFQRSNEQFF.